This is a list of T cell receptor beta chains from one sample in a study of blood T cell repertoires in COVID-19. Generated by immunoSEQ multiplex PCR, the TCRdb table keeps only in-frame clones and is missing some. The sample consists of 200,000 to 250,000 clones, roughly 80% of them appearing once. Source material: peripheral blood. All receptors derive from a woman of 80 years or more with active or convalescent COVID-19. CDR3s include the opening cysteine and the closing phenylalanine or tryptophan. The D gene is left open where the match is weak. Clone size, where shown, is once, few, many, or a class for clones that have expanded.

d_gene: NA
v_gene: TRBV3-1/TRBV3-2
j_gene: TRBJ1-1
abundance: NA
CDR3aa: CASSLRGGTEAFF
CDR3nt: TGTGCCAGCAGTCTCCGGGGGGGCACTGAAGCTTTCTTT

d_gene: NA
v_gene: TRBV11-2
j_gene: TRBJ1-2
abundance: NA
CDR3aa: CASRQGSQANYGYTF
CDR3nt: TGTGCCAGCAGACAGGGCTCTCAAGCTAACTATGGCTACACCTTC

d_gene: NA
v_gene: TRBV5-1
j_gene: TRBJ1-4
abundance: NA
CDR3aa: CASSSGGGGEGKLFF
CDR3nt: TGCGCCAGCAGCTCTGGTGGGGGGGGCGAAGGAAAACTGTTTTTT

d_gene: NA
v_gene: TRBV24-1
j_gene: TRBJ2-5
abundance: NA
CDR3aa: CATSDPQTQGGETQYF
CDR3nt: TGTGCCACCAGTGACCCCCAAACGCAGGGAGGCGAGACCCAGTACTTC

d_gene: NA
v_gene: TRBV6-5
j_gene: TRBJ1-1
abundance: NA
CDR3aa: CASSYSRRNTEAFF
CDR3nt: TGTGCCAGCAGTTACTCGAGGCGAAACACTGAAGCTTTCTTT

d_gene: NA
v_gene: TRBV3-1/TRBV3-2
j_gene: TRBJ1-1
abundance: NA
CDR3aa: CASTQGGYTEAFF
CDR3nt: TGTGCCAGCACCCAGGGCGGGTACACTGAAGCTTTCTTT

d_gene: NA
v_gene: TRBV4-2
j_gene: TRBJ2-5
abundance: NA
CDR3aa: CASSPGSLQETQYF
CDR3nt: TGTGCCAGCAGCCCCGGGAGCCTACAAGAGACCCAGTACTTC

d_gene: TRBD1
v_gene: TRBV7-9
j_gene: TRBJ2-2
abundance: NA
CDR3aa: CASSPRGTGHTGELFF
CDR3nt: TGTGCCAGCAGTCCCCGGGGGACAGGGCACACCGGGGAGCTGTTTTTT

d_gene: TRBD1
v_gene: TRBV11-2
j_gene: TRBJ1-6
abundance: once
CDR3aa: CASSLEGQGPFGSPLHF
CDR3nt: TGTGCCAGCAGCTTAGAAGGACAGGGCCCCTTCGGTTCACCCCTCCACTTT

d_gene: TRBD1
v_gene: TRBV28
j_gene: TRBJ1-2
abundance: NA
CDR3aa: CASRATGTGVNGYTF
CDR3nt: TGTGCCAGCAGAGCTACCGGGACAGGAGTCAATGGCTACACCTTC

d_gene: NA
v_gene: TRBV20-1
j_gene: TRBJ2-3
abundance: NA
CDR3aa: CSAGPWDTQYF
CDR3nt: TGCAGTGCTGGCCCTTGGGATACGCAGTATTTT

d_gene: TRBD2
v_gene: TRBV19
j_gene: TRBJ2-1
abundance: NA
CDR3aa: CASIKHSSGDYNEQFF
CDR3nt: TGTGCCAGTATCAAACATAGTAGCGGGGATTACAATGAGCAGTTCTTC

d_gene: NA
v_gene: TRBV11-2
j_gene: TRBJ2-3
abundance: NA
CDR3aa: CASSQRGLTDTQYF
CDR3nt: TGTGCCAGCAGCCAACGGGGACTGACAGATACGCAGTATTTT

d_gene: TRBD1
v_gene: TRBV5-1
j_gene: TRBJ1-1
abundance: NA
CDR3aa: CASSLVTGGNTEAFF
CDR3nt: TGCGCCAGCAGCTTGGTGACAGGGGGGAACACTGAAGCTTTCTTT

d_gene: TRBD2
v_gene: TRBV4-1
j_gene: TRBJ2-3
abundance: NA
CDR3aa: CASSWSGTSLVRTDTQYF
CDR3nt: TGCGCCAGCAGCTGGTCCGGGACTAGCTTAGTTCGCACAGATACGCAGTATTTT

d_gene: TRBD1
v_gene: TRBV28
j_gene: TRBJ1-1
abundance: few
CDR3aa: CASSGTGYTEAFF
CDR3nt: TGTGCCAGCAGTGGGACAGGGTACACTGAAGCTTTCTTT

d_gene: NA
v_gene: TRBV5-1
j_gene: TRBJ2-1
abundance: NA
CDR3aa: CASSLAGTSSYNEQFF
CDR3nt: TGCGCCAGCAGCTTAGCGGGGACAAGCTCCTACAATGAGCAGTTCTTC

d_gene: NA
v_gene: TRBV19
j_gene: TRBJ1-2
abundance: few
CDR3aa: CASSIGPGYGYTF
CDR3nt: TGTGCCAGTAGTATTGGGCCGGGGTATGGCTACACCTTC

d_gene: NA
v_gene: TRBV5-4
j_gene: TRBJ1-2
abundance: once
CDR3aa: CASSLGRNYGYTF
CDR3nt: TGTGCCAGCAGCTTGGGCAGGAACTATGGCTACACCTTC